The following is a T cell receptor (beta chain) sequence with its context. As yet, its antigen is unknown. The PCR had 60 Vbeta and 13 Jbeta primers. The data were produced by immunoSEQ multiplex PCR, yet TCRdb's version contains in-frame clones alone and is incomplete. The sample lists tens of thousands of clones, more than 60% seen once, with about 2.9% in the top ten. The CDR3 totals 15 residues. Germline loops: CDR1 LNHNV, CDR2 YYDKDF (reference sequence). V gave up 5 bases and J gave up 0 bases; unmatched junction bases: 4. The data are from a study of cytomegalovirus exposure and HLA in healthy donors. Study-level results: For cytomegalovirus status, the classifier reportedly gave diagnoses with high specificity and sensitivity. Segments of the TCR beta V type were, in most cases, productive about 87% or about 30% of the time in an earlier analysis.

Material: PBMCs. This chain connects TRBV15 to TRBJ2-3; 8 bases are a match to TRBD2. This receptor was identified in a man in his thirties or forties in good health and CMV-seronegative. The CDR3 DNA sequence: TGTGCCACCAGCTCCCCGGGGGGGAGCACAGATACGCAGTATTTT. It translates to CATSSPGGSTDTQYF.